The rows below give T cell receptor beta chains drawn from one sample of a study of blood T cell repertoires in COVID-19. The method was immunoSEQ multiplex PCR; TCRdb's version includes in-frame clones alone and lacks a portion of them. The table has just over 300,000 clones, about 91% seen once. The sequencing sample was made of PBMCs or T cells enriched from blood (not recorded which). The receptors originated from a middle-aged woman who had recovered from COVID-19. Each CDR3 is given with its conserved first and last residue. Fields, in order: V gene, J gene, clone size, D gene, CDR3 protein, CDR3 DNA. A D gene is named only where the DNA matches it firmly. Only part of the rows carry a size: once, few, many, or a class if the clone is expanded.

>TRBV4-1|TRBJ2-7|NA|TRBD2
CASSQDPLAAFYEQYF
TGCGCCAGCAGCCAAGATCCTCTAGCGGCCTTTTACGAGCAGTACTTC
>TRBV11-2|TRBJ2-1|NA|NA
CASSLDRGSYNEQFF
TGTGCCAGCAGCTTAGATCGAGGCTCCTACAATGAGCAGTTCTTC
>TRBV7-9|TRBJ2-3|once|TRBD2
CASSPTSGRSDTQYF
TGTGCCAGCAGCCCCACTAGCGGGAGGTCTGATACGCAGTATTTT
>TRBV30|TRBJ2-1|once|NA
CAWSPGQHNEQFF
TGTGCCTGGAGTCCCGGACAGCACAATGAGCAGTTCTTC
>TRBV27|TRBJ1-2|NA|TRBD1
CASSLPGQGRGYTF
TGTGCCAGCAGTTTACCAGGACAGGGGCGCGGCTACACCTTC
>TRBV29-1|TRBJ1-1|NA|NA
CSVRQGPATEAFF
TGCAGCGTCAGGCAGGGTCCGGCCACTGAAGCTTTCTTT
>TRBV7-3|TRBJ2-5|NA|TRBD2
CASSLAGGGQTQYF
TGTGCCAGCAGTTTAGCGGGAGGTGGGCAGACCCAGTACTTC
>TRBV12-3/TRBV12-4|TRBJ2-3|NA|TRBD1
CASSKGQGEYF
TGTGCCAGCAGCAAGGGACAGGGGGAGTATTTT
>TRBV19|TRBJ1-1|NA|TRBD1
CASSQTHRGPGNTEAFF
TGTGCCAGTAGTCAAACCCACAGGGGCCCGGGGAACACTGAAGCTTTCTTT
>TRBV4-3|TRBJ2-1|NA|TRBD1
CASSQDLAGTGGYNEQFF
TGCGCCAGCAGCCAGGATTTAGCCGGGACAGGGGGCTACAATGAGCAGTTCTTC
>TRBV9|TRBJ2-1|NA|NA
CASSVMPSAYNEQFF
TGTGCCAGCAGCGTAATGCCTAGCGCGTACAATGAGCAGTTCTTC
>TRBV5-1|TRBJ2-3|NA|TRBD1
CASSRTGDNTDTQYF
TGCGCCAGCAGCCGCACAGGGGACAACACAGATACGCAGTATTTT
>TRBV5-1|TRBJ2-7|NA|NA
CASSLANRNYEQYF
TGCGCCAGCAGCTTGGCCAACAGAAACTACGAGCAGTACTTC
>TRBV28|TRBJ2-5|NA|TRBD2
CASNRVAGGVETQYF
TGTGCCAGCAACCGGGTAGCGGGGGGCGTAGAGACCCAGTACTTC
>TRBV30|TRBJ1-6|NA|NA
CASRGYNSPLHF
TGTGCTTCCCGGGGTTATAATTCACCCCTCCACTTT
>TRBV4-3|TRBJ2-5|NA|NA
CASSQEWEGGFQTQYF
TGCGCCAGCAGCCAAGAGTGGGAGGGGGGCTTCCAGACCCAGTACTTC
>TRBV4-1|TRBJ2-3|NA|TRBD1
CASSQGYQGRGPGDTQYF
TGCGCCAGCAGCCAAGGGTACCAGGGCAGGGGGCCTGGAGATACGCAGTATTTT
>TRBV11-1|TRBJ2-1|NA|TRBD2
CASSVTSGRHNEQFF
TGTGCCAGCAGCGTAACTAGCGGGAGGCACAATGAGCAGTTCTTC
>TRBV15|TRBJ2-3|NA|TRBD2
CATSRDLAGREDTQYF
TGTGCCACCAGCAGAGATCTCGCAGGGAGGGAGGATACGCAGTATTTT
>TRBV11-2|TRBJ1-4|NA|NA
CASSISGAKATNEKLFF
TGTGCCAGCAGCATTAGCGGGGCAAAAGCAACTAATGAAAAACTGTTTTTT
>TRBV7-2|TRBJ1-5|once|TRBD1
CASSDPGTGFQPQHF
TGTGCCAGCAGCGATCCCGGGACAGGGTTTCAGCCCCAGCATTTT
>TRBV10-3|TRBJ1-5|NA|TRBD1
CAISERQGASQPQHF
TGTGCCATCAGTGAGCGGCAGGGGGCTAGTCAGCCCCAGCATTTT
>TRBV11-2|TRBJ2-7|NA|TRBD2
CASTPSGGYEQYF
TGTGCCAGCACCCCCTCCGGGGGGTACGAGCAGTACTTC
>TRBV7-8|TRBJ1-2|NA|NA
CASSSSGEGYTF
TGTGCCAGCAGTTCCTCAGGGGAGGGCTACACCTTC
>TRBV27|TRBJ2-7|few|TRBD1
CASSLLGQGAEQYF
TGTGCCAGCAGTTTATTGGGACAGGGTGCCGAGCAGTACTTC
>TRBV15|TRBJ2-1|few|TRBD2
CATSRGLAGGPHSYNEQFF
TGTGCCACCAGCAGAGGGCTAGCGGGAGGACCCCACTCCTACAATGAGCAGTTCTTC
>TRBV29-1|TRBJ2-3|NA|TRBD2
CSVGGAGGGYTQYF
TGCAGCGTTGGGGGAGCGGGGGGTGGATATACGCAGTATTTT
>TRBV29-1|TRBJ1-1|NA|NA
CSTGAGGGNTEAFF
TGCAGCACCGGGGCGGGGGGCGGTAACACTGAAGCTTTCTTT
>TRBV4-3|TRBJ2-5|few|TRBD2
CASSQGVGAGEETQYF
TGCGCCAGCAGCCAAGGGGTGGGAGCGGGAGAAGAGACCCAGTACTTC
>TRBV18|TRBJ2-3|NA|NA
CASSALANTQYF
TGTGCCAGCTCCGCACTAGCAAATACGCAGTATTTT
>TRBV28|TRBJ2-3|NA|TRBD2
CASRTSGGPDTQYF
TGTGCCAGCAGGACTAGCGGGGGCCCAGATACGCAGTATTTT
>TRBV4-3|TRBJ2-7|NA|TRBD1
CASSHTSGTGAYEQYF
TGCGCCAGCAGCCACACTTCCGGGACAGGGGCCTACGAGCAGTACTTC
>TRBV11-2|TRBJ1-2|once|TRBD1
CASSLQGLGGYTF
TGTGCCAGCAGCCTACAGGGGTTGGGCGGCTACACCTTC
>TRBV19|TRBJ2-7|NA|NA
CASSIVWDTSYEQYF
TGTGCCAGTAGTATAGTGTGGGACACTTCCTACGAGCAGTACTTC
>TRBV24-1|TRBJ1-2|NA|TRBD1
CATSDGGQGSAVYTF
TGTGCCACCAGTGACGGGGGACAGGGAAGCGCGGTCTACACCTTC
>TRBV5-1|TRBJ2-1|NA|TRBD2
CASRLAGEPYNEQFF
TGCGCCAGCAGACTAGCGGGAGAGCCCTACAATGAGCAGTTCTTC
>TRBV24-1|TRBJ1-2|NA|NA
CATSDQDRNYGYTF
TGTGCCACCAGTGACCAGGACAGAAACTATGGCTACACCTTC
>TRBV5-1|TRBJ2-1|NA|NA
CAPYGETYNEQFF
TGCGCCCCCTACGGGGAAACCTACAATGAGCAGTTCTTC
>TRBV6-5|TRBJ2-2|NA|TRBD2
CASSFGGGYTGELFF
TGTGCCAGCAGTTTCGGGGGGGGATACACCGGGGAGCTGTTTTTT
>TRBV19|TRBJ2-6|NA|TRBD1
CASSRTGYSGANVLTF
TGTGCCAGTAGCCGGACAGGATACTCTGGGGCCAACGTCCTGACTTTC
>TRBV18|TRBJ2-3|NA|NA
CASSEQMTISYTDTQYF
TGTGCCAGCTCAGAACAGATGACTATCTCTTACACAGATACGCAGTATTTT
>TRBV9|TRBJ2-1|NA|TRBD2
CASSVVTGGYNEQFF
TGTGCCAGCAGCGTAGTGACGGGGGGGTACAATGAGCAGTTCTTC
>TRBV7-2|TRBJ2-1|NA|NA
CASSHTGPNEQFF
TGTGCCAGCAGCCACACAGGTCCCAATGAGCAGTTCTTC
>TRBV6-2/TRBV6-3|TRBJ2-2|NA|NA
CASSPRWGELFF
TGTGCCAGCAGTCCCCGGTGGGGGGAGCTGTTTTTT
>TRBV19|TRBJ1-6|NA|TRBD1
CASSPRGQGASPLHF
TGTGCCAGTAGTCCTCGGGGACAGGGGGCTTCACCCCTCCACTTT
>TRBV11-3|TRBJ2-1|NA|NA
CASSSWASAVNEQFF
TGTGCCAGCAGCTCTTGGGCTAGCGCGGTGAATGAGCAGTTCTTC
>TRBV10-3|TRBJ1-2|NA|TRBD1
CAISGGNGQGAYGYTF
TGTGCCATCAGTGGGGGAAACGGACAGGGGGCGTATGGCTACACCTTC
>TRBV10-3|TRBJ2-5|NA|TRBD1
CAISESRGGGPQETQYF
TGTGCCATCAGTGAGTCTCGAGGGGGCGGGCCCCAAGAGACCCAGTACTTC
>TRBV7-2|TRBJ2-7|NA|NA
CASSSGSGAYEQYF
TGTGCCAGCAGCTCAGGGTCTGGGGCCTACGAGCAGTACTTC
>TRBV18|TRBJ1-6|NA|TRBD1
CASSQGQGESGSPLHF
TGTGCCAGCTCACAAGGACAGGGAGAGTCGGGATCACCCCTCCACTTT
>TRBV28|TRBJ2-3|NA|TRBD2
CASIPGLAGMGDTDTQYF
TGTGCCAGCATCCCCGGACTAGCGGGGATGGGGGACACAGATACGCAGTATTTT
>TRBV29-1|TRBJ1-2|NA|NA
CSVDQGSYGYTF
TGCAGCGTTGATCAGGGTTCCTATGGCTACACCTTC
>TRBV29-1|TRBJ2-2|NA|TRBD1
CSVDRTGAGTGELFF
TGCAGCGTTGATAGGACAGGGGCAGGCACCGGGGAGCTGTTTTTT
>TRBV28|TRBJ1-4|NA|TRBD1
CASSRTGGMTNEKLFF
TGTGCCAGCAGCCGGACAGGGGGAATGACTAATGAAAAACTGTTTTTT
>TRBV27|TRBJ2-5|once|NA
CASSFSSGETQYF
TGTGCCAGCAGTTTTTCCAGCGGGGAGACCCAGTACTTC
>TRBV2|TRBJ2-5|NA|NA
CAIRGSDGTQYF
TGTGCCATTAGAGGGTCCGACGGGACCCAGTACTTC
>TRBV5-6|TRBJ2-3|NA|NA
CASSLGTSTDTQYF
TGTGCCAGCAGCTTGGGAACTAGCACAGATACGCAGTATTTT